This TCR beta chain was retrieved from a study of a mutant IDH1 vaccine in newly diagnosed glioma. The repertoire was sequenced with immunoSEQ multiplex PCR; TCRdb's copy has only in-frame clones and lacks some. The sample shows some 34,000 clones, around 90% of them seen only once. Of note for this clone: Its cognate antigen is unknown.

Time point described: week 47, end of study. Vaccination comprised doses that each held 300 ug of mutant IDH1 20-mer peptide, plus topical imiquimod. New WHO grade 3 or 4 astrocytomas that were IDH1-mutant and ATRX-lost had been found in donors. The receptor was derived from a woman aged 40 to 49 with glioma. The sequenced sample was PBMCs, obtained from a glioma patient whose treatment included an IDH1 peptide vaccine.

This CDR3 is CASSAGQTLRQPQHF. In nucleotides, the CDR3 is TGTGCCAGCAGTGCGGGACAGACCTTACGGCAGCCCCAGCATTTT. The V call is TRBV2, the J call TRBJ1-5, with 7 bases fitting TRBD1. CDR3 length: 15 residues. The ends lost 4 bases at V and 7 bases at J; junction bases unmatched: 10. Germline loops: CDR1 SNHLY, CDR2 FYNNEI.